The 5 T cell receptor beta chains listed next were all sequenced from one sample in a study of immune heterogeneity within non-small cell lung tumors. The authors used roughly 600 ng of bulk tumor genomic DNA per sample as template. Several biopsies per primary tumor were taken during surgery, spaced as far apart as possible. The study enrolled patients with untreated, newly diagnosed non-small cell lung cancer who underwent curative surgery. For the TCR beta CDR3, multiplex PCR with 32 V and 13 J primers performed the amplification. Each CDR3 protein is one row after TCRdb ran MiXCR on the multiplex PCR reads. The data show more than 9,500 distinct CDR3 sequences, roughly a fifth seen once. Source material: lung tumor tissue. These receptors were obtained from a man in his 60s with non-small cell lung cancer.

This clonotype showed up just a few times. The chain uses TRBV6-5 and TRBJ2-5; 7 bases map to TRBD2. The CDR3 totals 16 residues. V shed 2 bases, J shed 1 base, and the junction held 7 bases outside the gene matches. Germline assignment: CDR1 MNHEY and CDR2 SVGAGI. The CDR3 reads CASSYVQGGTQETQYF. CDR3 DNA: TGTGCCAGCAGTTACGTCCAGGGAGGGACCCAAGAGACCCAGTACTTC.

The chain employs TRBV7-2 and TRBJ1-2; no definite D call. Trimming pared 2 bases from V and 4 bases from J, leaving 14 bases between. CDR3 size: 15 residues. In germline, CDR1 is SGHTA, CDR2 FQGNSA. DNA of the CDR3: TGTGCCAGCAGCTTAAACCCCTCTGGGAGCTATGGCTACACCTTC. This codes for CASSLNPSGSYGYTF.

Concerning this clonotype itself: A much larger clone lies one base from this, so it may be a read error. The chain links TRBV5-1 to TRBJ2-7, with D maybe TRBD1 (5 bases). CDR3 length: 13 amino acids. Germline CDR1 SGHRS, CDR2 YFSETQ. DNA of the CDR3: TGCGTCAGCAGTACAGGCCTATCCTACGAGCAGTACTTC. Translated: CVSSTGLSYEQYF.

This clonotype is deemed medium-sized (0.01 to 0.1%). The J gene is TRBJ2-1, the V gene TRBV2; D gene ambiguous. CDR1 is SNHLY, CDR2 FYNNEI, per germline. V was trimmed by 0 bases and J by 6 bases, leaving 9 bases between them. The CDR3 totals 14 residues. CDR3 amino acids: CASSEAAWGNEQFF. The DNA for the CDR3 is TGTGCCAGCAGTGAAGCGGCATGGGGCAATGAGCAGTTCTTC.

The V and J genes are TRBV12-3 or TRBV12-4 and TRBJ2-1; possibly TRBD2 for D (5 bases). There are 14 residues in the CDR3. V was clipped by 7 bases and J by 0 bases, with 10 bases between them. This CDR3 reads CASTQGSSYNEQFF. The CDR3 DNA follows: TGTGCCAGCACCCAAGGGAGCTCCTACAATGAGCAGTTCTTC.